This T cell receptor (beta chain) derives from a study of blood T cell repertoires in COVID-19. In the study overall: Sites in the United States, Italy and Spain provided acute and convalescent COVID-19 samples.

Original methodology: It was from reference gene primer amplification that nucleated cell counts were estimated. Profiled with immunoSEQ multiplex PCR; TCRdb holds only in-frame clones, not every one. D and trimming were read from the DNA, whereas the V and J calls and clone size are those reported in that table. The table has roughly 200,000 clones, around four fifths seen once. The germline gives CDR1 KGHDR, CDR2 SFDVKD. CDR3 length: 17 residues. Germline trimming cut 4 bases from V and 8 bases from J; bases unmatched to any gene: 13. The receptor was derived from a man aged 40-49 years with active or convalescent COVID-19. Material: peripheral blood. This chain joins TRBV24-1 and TRBJ2-2; 9 nucleotides match TRBD1. The CDR3, as DNA: TGTGCCACCAGTGAACCTATTGGGACAGGGCGAAGAGGGGAGCTGTTTTTT. Its translation: CATSEPIGTGRRGELFF.